The present T cell receptor beta chain was sequenced within a study of neurological immune-mediated disorders. A remark on this clonotype: A much bigger clone sits one base away, suggesting this may be a read error.

CDR3 length equals 15 residues. The V and J ends lost 5 bases and 0 bases respectively, with 8 bases between them. The germline V gene has CDR1 MNHEY and CDR2 SMNVEV (reference sequence). TCRdb re-called the 5' RACE reads with MiXCR, one entry per CDR3 protein. The profile shows tens of thousands of distinct CDR3 sequences, around 7.2% of them singletons. The chain uses TRBV27 and TRBJ1-6; D is uncertain. The source is a man aged 50 to 59 in good health. The sequenced sample was CD4+ T cells from blood. The CDR3 loop is CASSQARSYNSPLHF. In DNA form, the CDR3 reads TGTGCCAGCAGTCAAGCGCGCTCCTATAATTCACCCCTCCACTTT.